This TCR beta chain stems from a study of blood T cell repertoires in COVID-19. The CDR3 runs 16 residues. Germline CDR1 SGHDT, CDR2 YYEEEE. J gave up 6 bases and V 4 bases, and 10 bases lay outside the gene matches. Method: immunoSEQ multiplex PCR; TCRdb's copy keeps in-frame clones and lacks some. Of roughly 38,000 clones in the sample, about nine tenths are singletons; the top ten hold approximately 2.1%. The sequenced material came from peripheral blood. This clonotype was obtained from a middle-aged man with active COVID-19. V gene TRBV5-6 combines with J gene TRBJ2-1; the match to TRBD1 covers 10 bases. The CDR3 bases are TGTGCCAGCAGCCTACTGGCCGGGACAGGGGCCAATGAGCAGTTCTTC. Its protein is CASSLLAGTGANEQFF.